This T cell receptor beta chain came from a study of T cell clonality in common variable immunodeficiency (dated by TCRdb to between 2014 and 2016). General conclusions and limits of the study: CVID TCRbeta sequences reportedly showed fewer deletions and N-nucleotide insertions and lacked highly modified clones with 13 or more V deletions. Despite equal DNA input, controls averaged approximately 84,000 unique sequences per sample versus around 30,000 in CVID samples. TCRbeta clonality was higher in CVID subjects than in healthy controls (t-test p = 0.018), and the increase was most characteristic of about a third of subjects. Healthy controls shared more TCRbeta clones with each other than CVID subjects shared among themselves (p < 0.0001). According to the authors, figuring out what caused the increased clonality in CVID would require sequencing the repertoires of T cell subpopulations. Correlations of repertoire features with clinical complications were constrained by heterogeneity among patients within the CVID cohort.

Standard criteria were used to diagnose CVID, namely serum IgG, IgA and/or IgM reduced below the normal range together with specific antibody deficiency. There were about 45 subjects in the CVID group (roughly 29 male and 15 female), ranging in age from about 8 to 64 years, with a mean age of about 42. Most of the CVID patients and most of the healthy controls were of Caucasian heritage. All CVID subjects had received replacement immunoglobulin therapy for at least one year at the time of study participation. At the time of blood collection, no CVID subject was ill or was being treated with immunomodulatory or immunosuppressive medication. From each donor, roughly 4.5 to 8 ml of heparinized peripheral whole blood was collected. Genomic DNA from adults with common variable immune deficiency (CVID) and from healthy adult controls was used to sequence TCRbeta CDR3 repertoires. Diluted blood was density-centrifuged over Hypaque 1077 or Ficoll-Paque to isolate peripheral blood mononuclear cells. Genomic DNA was obtained from unsorted mononuclear cells using either Qiagen column purification or a centrifugation-based method.

This clone was counted ten times or more. Its antigen remains undetermined. The read finishes 3 residues shy of the CDR3 end, and the germline J gene is used to complete it. Clipping removes 4 bases from V and 4 bases from J, with 11 as the unmatched junction base count. Taken from the germline V gene (reference sequence), the CDR1 and CDR2 loops are SGHKS and YYEKEE. The CDR3, from cysteine to phenylalanine, totals 15 residues. The DNA shown is the part of the CDR3 that was read: 36 bases, in frame from base 1. CVID samples and control samples contributed equivalent amounts of genomic DNA as sequencing input. For every sample, a 60 bp segment covering the rearranged TCRbeta CDR3 region was amplified and then sequenced. The immunoSEQ assay, a bias-corrected multiplex PCR combined with high-throughput sequencing, was used to amplify TCRbeta. As for the authors' bioinformatics: Every unique nucleotide sequence counted as a clone and was annotated with V, D and J genes, copy number and frequency. Sequences were labeled productive if in frame, and non-productive if out of frame or containing stop codons. As previously described, Shannon's entropy was used to calculate clonality. The predicted amino acid sequences of productive clones were used to derive mean CDR3 Kyte-Doolittle hydropathy. Hierarchical clustering of scaled V gene usage was performed with the R hclust function using Manhattan distance and complete linkage. To assess clone sharing by CDR3 amino acid sequence, 12 repertoires per group were resampled over 100 rounds. Repertoires were searched for roughly 70 published EBV-specific and around 230 published CMV-specific TCRbeta sequences. Analysis left out a couple of CVID samples that produced under 10,000 sequences, so approximately 40 CVID repertoires remained. TCRdb took over this immuneACCESS table, retaining in-frame rearrangements with V and J assigned. Such tables are incomplete; in checked studies, under half of the missing clones stem from an unresolved V gene, and the remainder is unexplained. Clone size and the V and J calls come from that table; the DNA yielded D and trimming. The sample counts roughly 23,000 clones, each observed more than once. About 9.2% of the sample is held by the ten biggest clonotypes.

The chain joins TRBV5-5 to TRBJ2-7; 7 middle bases align to TRBD1. The sequencing sample was made of peripheral blood mononuclear cells. This receptor was identified in a human donor with common variable immunodeficiency. The CDR3 bases that were read are TGTGCCAGCAGCCGCATCGGACAGGAAGATTACGAG. It translates to CASSRIGQEDYE. In full, the CDR3 is CASSRIGQEDYEQYF. Reference TRBV5-5 and TRBJ2-7 genes cover what lies past the CDR3, so the full variable domain is DAGVTQSPTHLIKTRGQQVTLRCSPISGHKSVSWYQQVLGQGPQFIFQYYEKEERGRGNFPDRFSARQFPNYSSELNVNALLLGDSALYLCASSRIGQEDYEQYFGPGTRLTVT.